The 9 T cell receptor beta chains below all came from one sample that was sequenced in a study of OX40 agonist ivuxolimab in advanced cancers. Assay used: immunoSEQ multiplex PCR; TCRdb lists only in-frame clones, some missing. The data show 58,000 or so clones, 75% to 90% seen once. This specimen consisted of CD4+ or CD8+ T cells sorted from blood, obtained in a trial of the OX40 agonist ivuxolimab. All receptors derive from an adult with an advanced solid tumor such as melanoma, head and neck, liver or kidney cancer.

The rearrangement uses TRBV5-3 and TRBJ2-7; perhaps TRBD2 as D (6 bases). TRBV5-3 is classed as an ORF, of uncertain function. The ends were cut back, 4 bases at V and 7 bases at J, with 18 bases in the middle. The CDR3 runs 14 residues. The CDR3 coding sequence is TGTGCCAGAAGCCCGACTGGGACTTCGGGGGAGCAGTACTTC. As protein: CARSPTGTSGEQYF.

The CDR3 sequence is CASMETGYTGELFF. As DNA, the CDR3 is TGTGCCAGTATGGAGACAGGGTACACCGGGGAGCTGTTTTTT. This chain connects TRBV19 to TRBJ2-2; 7 bases line up with TRBD1. CDR1 is LNHDA, CDR2 SQIVND, per germline (reference sequence). The CDR3 has 14 residues. Trimming took 7 bases from V and 3 from J; bases not matched to a gene: 5.

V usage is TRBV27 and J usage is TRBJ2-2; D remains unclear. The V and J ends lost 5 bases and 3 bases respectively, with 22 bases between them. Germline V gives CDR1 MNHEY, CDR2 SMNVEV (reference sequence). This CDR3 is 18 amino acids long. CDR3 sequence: CASSALGPRIKDTGELFF. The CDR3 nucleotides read TGTGCCAGCAGTGCCTTAGGGCCACGCATTAAGGACACCGGGGAGCTGTTTTTT.

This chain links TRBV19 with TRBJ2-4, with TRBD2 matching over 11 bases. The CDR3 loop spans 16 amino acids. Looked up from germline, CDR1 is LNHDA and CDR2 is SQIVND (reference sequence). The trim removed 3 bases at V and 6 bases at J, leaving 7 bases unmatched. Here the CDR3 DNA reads TGTGCCAGTAGTATCGCTAGCGGGAGGTTTGGAAACATTCAGTACTTC. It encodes CASSIASGRFGNIQYF.

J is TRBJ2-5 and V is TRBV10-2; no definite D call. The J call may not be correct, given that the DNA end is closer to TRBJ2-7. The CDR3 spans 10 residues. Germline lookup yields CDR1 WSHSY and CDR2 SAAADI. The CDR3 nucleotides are TGCGCCAGCAGCCGCTACGAGCAGTACTTC. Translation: CASSRYEQYF.

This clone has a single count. The CDR3 reads CASSPLLAGTNEQFF. CDR3 sequence (DNA): TGTGCCAGCAGTCCCTTACTAGCGGGTACCAATGAGCAGTTCTTC. This chain uses TRBV27 with TRBJ2-1, with 9 bases aligning to TRBD2. This CDR3 is 15 amino acids long. Trimming cost V 5 bases and J 6 bases; bases outside gene matches: 8. Per the germline V gene, CDR1 is MNHEY and CDR2 is SMNVEV (reference sequence).

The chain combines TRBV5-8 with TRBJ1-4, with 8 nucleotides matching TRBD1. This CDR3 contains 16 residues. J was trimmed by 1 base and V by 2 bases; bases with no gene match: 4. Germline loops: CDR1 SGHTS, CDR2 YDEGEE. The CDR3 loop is CASSLGQGGTNEKLFF. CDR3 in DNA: TGTGCCAGCAGCTTAGGACAGGGAGGAACTAATGAAAAACTGTTTTTT.

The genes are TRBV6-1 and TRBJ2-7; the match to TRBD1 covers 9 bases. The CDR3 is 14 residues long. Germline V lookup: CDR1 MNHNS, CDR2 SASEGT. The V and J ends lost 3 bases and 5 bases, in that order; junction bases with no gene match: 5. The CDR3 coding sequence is TGTGCCAGCAGTGACGGGACAGGGCCTGACGAGCAGTACTTC. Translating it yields CASSDGTGPDEQYF.

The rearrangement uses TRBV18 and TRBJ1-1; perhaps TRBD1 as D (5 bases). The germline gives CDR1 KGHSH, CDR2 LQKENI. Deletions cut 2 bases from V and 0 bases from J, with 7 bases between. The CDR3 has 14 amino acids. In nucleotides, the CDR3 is TGTGCCAGCTCACCAGAGGGACTGAACACTGAAGCTTTCTTT. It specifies CASSPEGLNTEAFF.